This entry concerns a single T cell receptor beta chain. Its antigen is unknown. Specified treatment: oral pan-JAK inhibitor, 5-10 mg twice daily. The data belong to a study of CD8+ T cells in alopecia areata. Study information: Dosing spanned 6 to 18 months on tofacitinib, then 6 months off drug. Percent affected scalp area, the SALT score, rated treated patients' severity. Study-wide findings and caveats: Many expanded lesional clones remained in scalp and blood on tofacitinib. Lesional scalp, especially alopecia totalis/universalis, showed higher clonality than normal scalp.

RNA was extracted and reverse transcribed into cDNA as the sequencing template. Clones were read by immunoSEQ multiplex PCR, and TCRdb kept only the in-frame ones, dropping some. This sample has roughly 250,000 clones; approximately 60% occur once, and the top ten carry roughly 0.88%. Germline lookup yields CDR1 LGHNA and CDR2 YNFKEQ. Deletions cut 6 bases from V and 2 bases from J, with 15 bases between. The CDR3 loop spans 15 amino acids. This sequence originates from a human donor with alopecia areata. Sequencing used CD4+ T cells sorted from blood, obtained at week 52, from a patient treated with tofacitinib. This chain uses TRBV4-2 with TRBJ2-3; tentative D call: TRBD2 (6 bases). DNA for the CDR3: TGTGCCAGCAGTTACGGGACTCCCTCCACAGATACGCAGTATTTT. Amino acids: CASSYGTPSTDTQYF.